This paragraph reports one T cell receptor beta chain. Its antigen is currently unknown. Relative to the germline gene, one junction end is altered; a read error may explain this. This specimen belongs to a study of cytomegalovirus exposure and HLA in healthy donors. Regarding the study as a whole: The study carried out a later analysis of TCR beta sequences. It associated some 18,000 of them with specific HLA alleles at a false discovery rate of 0.05. A later analysis linked a missense variant in DCLRE1C to the trimming of TCR beta V and J genes.

The CDR3 runs 14 residues. Germline CDR1 MNHEY, CDR2 SVGAGI. With 60 Vbeta and 13 Jbeta primers, the PCR was carried out. Assay: immunoSEQ multiplex PCR; the TCRdb copy retains only in-frame clones and omits some. The data show under 200,000 clones, under 85% seen once. Sequenced input: PBMCs. This receptor was identified in a woman under 30 in good health and CMV-seropositive. The chain uses TRBV6-5 and TRBJ1-1, with unresolved D. Here the CDR3 DNA reads TGTGCCAGCACTTACAGTTCCGGCGGGTCTGCGGCTTTCTTT. This sequence encodes CASTYSSGGSAAFF.